This record concerns one T cell receptor beta chain sequence. This CDR3 spans 13 amino acids. J gave up 5 bases and V 10 bases, and 10 bases lay outside the gene matches. Germline V gives CDR1 LNHNV, CDR2 YYDKDF (reference sequence). The data derive from a study of OX40 agonist ivuxolimab in advanced cancers. The assay was immunoSEQ multiplex PCR, and TCRdb's table has in-frame clones only and misses some. The data contain 40,000 to 50,000 clones, over 75% of them singletons. This sequence was found in an adult with an advanced solid tumor such as melanoma, head and neck, liver or kidney cancer. V and J are TRBV15 and TRBJ2-5; 7 positions match TRBD2. Sample: CD4+ or CD8+ T cells sorted from blood, taken in a trial of the OX40 agonist ivuxolimab. In DNA, the CDR3 is TGTGCCATAGGGAGGGTAGGCTGGGAGACCCAGTACTTC. It translates to CAIGRVGWETQYF.